These T cell receptor beta chains were read from a single sample in a study of breast tumors, draining lymph nodes, adjacent tissues. Each CDR3 protein is one row after TCRdb ran MiXCR on the multiplex PCR reads. The profile shows 150,000 to 200,000 distinct CDR3 sequences, more than 25% of them singletons. Sequenced sample: axillary lymph node tissue. The receptors stem from a female donor with breast cancer. Some clones in this sample may be carry-over from other donors' samples. Each CDR3 is given with its conserved first and last residue. D genes are given only for firm matches. The size of a clone is reported for some rows only, either as once, few or many, or as a class for expanded clones.

TRBV5-6,TRBJ2-4,few,TRBD2,TGTGCCAGCAGACGGAGGGGACTAGCGGGGAACATTCAGTACTTC,CASRRRGLAGNIQYF
TRBV9,TRBJ1-1,few,TRBD1,TGTGCCAGCACTCAACAGGGGGCCACTGAAGCTTTCTTT,CASTQQGATEAFF
TRBV7-2,TRBJ2-3,-,-,TGTGCCAGCAGCTTAGTTGTAGGGACAGATACGCAGTATTTT,CASSLVVGTDTQYF
TRBV5-1,TRBJ2-3,many,TRBD1,TGCGCCAGCAGACAGGACAGGGTGGCAGATACGCAGTATTTT,CASRQDRVADTQYF
TRBV6-5,TRBJ2-7,-,-,TGTACCAGCAGTTACGATGCAGGGAGCGAGCAGTACTTC,CTSSYDAGSEQYF
TRBV2,TRBJ1-1,few,-,TGTGCCAGCCACCACGGGGCAAGCGCTGAAGCTTTCTTT,CASHHGASAEAFF
TRBV6-4,TRBJ2-1,many,TRBD2,TGTGCCAGCAGTCAGTTAGCGGGGGGGACAACTGGGGAGCAGTTCTTC,CASSQLAGGTTGEQFF
TRBV12-3/TRBV12-4,TRBJ1-5,many,-,TGTGCCAGCAGCCATTCGGGGGCGAGAAGCAATCAGCCCCAGCATTTT,CASSHSGARSNQPQHF
TRBV30,TRBJ2-2,-,-,TGTGCCTGGACGAACACCGGGGAGCTGTTTTTT,CAWTNTGELFF
TRBV4-1,TRBJ2-2,many,-,TGCGCCAGCAGGCCGGCCACCGGGGAGCTGTTTTTT,CASRPATGELFF
TRBV12-3/TRBV12-4,TRBJ1-1,many,-,TGTGCCAGCAGTTTAGGGGGAATGAAAACTGAAGCTTTCTTT,CASSLGGMKTEAFF
TRBV18,TRBJ2-3,many,-,TGTGCCAGCTCACCAACCGGGGCGGGCACAGATACGCAGTATTTT,CASSPTGAGTDTQYF
TRBV25-1,TRBJ1-2,medium-sized,-,TGTGCCAGCAGTGAAGAAGGGTGGAGCTATGGCTACACCTTC,CASSEEGWSYGYTF
TRBV29-1,TRBJ2-3,many,TRBD1,TGCAGCGTTGAGAGGTCGAGGGGGCCAGATACGCAGTATTTT,CSVERSRGPDTQYF
TRBV20-1,TRBJ2-3,many,-,TGCAGTGCTAGGCTTGGACGGGGATCCCTCACAGATACGCAGTATTTT,CSARLGRGSLTDTQYF
TRBV6-2/TRBV6-3,TRBJ1-2,many,TRBD1,TGTGCCAGCAGGGTACAGGGGGCTGATGGCTACACCTTC,CASRVQGADGYTF
TRBV20-1,TRBJ2-5,many,-,TGCAGTGCCCGAATCGGGACCCAGTACTTC,CSARIGTQYF
TRBV2,TRBJ1-4,-,-,TGTGCCAGCAGTGAATGGGCAGGGTATGAAAAACTGTTTTTT,CASSEWAGYEKLFF
TRBV20-1,TRBJ2-7,many,-,TGCAGTGCTAGAGGGGGGACAATCGACTACGAGCAGTACTTC,CSARGGTIDYEQYF
TRBV9,TRBJ2-3,many,-,TGTGCCAGCAGCCAACGGGTTATGACAGATACGCAGTATTTT,CASSQRVMTDTQYF
TRBV30,TRBJ1-1,few,-,TGTGGGGTAATCCAGACAGCCATGAACACTGAAGCTTTCTTT,CGVIQTAMNTEAFF
TRBV5-8,TRBJ1-6,many,TRBD1,TGTGCCAGCAGCATCACAGGGGGTTCACCCCTCCACTTT,CASSITGGSPLHF
TRBV2,TRBJ2-3,-,-,TGTGCCAGCAGTTGCTTGGGGGATACGCAGTATTTT,CASSCLGDTQYF
TRBV9,TRBJ2-3,-,-,TGTGCCAGCAGCGAGAAGTTTGGGGGGCTTAGCACAGATACGCAGTATTTT,CASSEKFGGLSTDTQYF
TRBV5-1,TRBJ2-7,-,-,TGCGCCAGCAGCGGTGAGACCTACGAGCAGTACTTC,CASSGETYEQYF
TRBV6-6,TRBJ2-2,many,TRBD2,TGTGCCAGCAGGCTACTACCTACCGGGACTAAGAACACCGGGGAGCTGTTTTTT,CASRLLPTGTKNTGELFF